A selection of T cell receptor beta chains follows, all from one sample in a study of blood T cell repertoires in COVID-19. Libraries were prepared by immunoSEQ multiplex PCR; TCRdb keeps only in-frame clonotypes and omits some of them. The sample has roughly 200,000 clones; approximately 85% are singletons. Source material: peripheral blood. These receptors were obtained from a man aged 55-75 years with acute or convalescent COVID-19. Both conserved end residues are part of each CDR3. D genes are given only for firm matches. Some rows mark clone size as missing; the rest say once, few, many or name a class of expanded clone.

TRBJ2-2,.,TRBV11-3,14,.,TGTGCCAGCAGCTTTCGATCCGAGACCGGGGAGCTGTTTTTT,CASSFRSETGELFF
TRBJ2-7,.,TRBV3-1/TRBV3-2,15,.,TGTGCCAGCAGCCAATTTGCCAGACGGGCCTACGAGCAGTACTTC,CASSQFARRAYEQYF
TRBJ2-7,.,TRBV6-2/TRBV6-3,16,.,TGTGCCAGCAGTTACTCTCCCGCCAGGTACCACTACGAGCAGTACTTC,CASSYSPARYHYEQYF
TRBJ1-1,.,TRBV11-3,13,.,TGTGCCAGCCAGGGCGCTGGGAACACTGAAGCTTTCTTT,CASQGAGNTEAFF
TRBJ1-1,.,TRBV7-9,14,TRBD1,TGTGCCAGCAGCGTCGGACAGGGGAACACTGAAGCTTTCTTT,CASSVGQGNTEAFF
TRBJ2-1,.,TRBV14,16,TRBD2,TGTGCCAGCAGCCAAGAACCAGGACTAGGGGACAATGAGCAGTTCTTC,CASSQEPGLGDNEQFF
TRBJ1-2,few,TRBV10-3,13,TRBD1,TGTGCCATCAGGGACGGACAGGGAGATGGCTACACCTTC,CAIRDGQGDGYTF
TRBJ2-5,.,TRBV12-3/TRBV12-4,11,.,TGTGCCAGCAGGCGGGGAGAGACCCAGTACTTC,CASRRGETQYF
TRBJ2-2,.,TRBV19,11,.,TGTGCCAGTAGTCGCTACGGGGAGCTGTTTTTT,CASSRYGELFF
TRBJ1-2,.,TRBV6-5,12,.,TGTGCCAGCCATCAGGTGGGCTATGGCTACACCTTC,CASHQVGYGYTF
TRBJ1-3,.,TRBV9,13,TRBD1,TGTGCCAGCAGCGTCGACAGGGGGGACACCATATATTTT,CASSVDRGDTIYF
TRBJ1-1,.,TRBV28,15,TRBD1,TGTGCCAGCAGTCCTCCGGACAGGGATAACACTGAAGCTTTCTTT,CASSPPDRDNTEAFF
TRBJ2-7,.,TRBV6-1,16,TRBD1,TGTGCCAGCAGTGACCCATATCGGACAGGGGGATACGAGCAGTACTTC,CASSDPYRTGGYEQYF
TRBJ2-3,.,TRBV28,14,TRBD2,TGTGCCACCAAGCGGGAGGGTAACACAGATACGCAGTATTTT,CATKREGNTDTQYF
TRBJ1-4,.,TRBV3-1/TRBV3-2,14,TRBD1,TGTGCCAGCAGCCAGGGGACAGGGGGGGGAAAACTGTTTTTT,CASSQGTGGGKLFF
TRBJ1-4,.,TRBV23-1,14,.,TGCGCCACCCCAAAGTCGGGGGGTAGGGAAAAACTGTTTTTT,CATPKSGGREKLFF
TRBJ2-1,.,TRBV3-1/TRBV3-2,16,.,TGTGCCAGCAGCCTACCCGGAGGCCAGACCGGCAATGAGCAGTTCTTC,CASSLPGGQTGNEQFF
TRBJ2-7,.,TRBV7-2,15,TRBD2,TGTGCCAGCAGCTCCCTCCTAGCGGGGGCCTACGAGCAGTACTTC,CASSSLLAGAYEQYF
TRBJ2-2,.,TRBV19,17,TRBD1,TGTGCCAGTACCACCCCGGGACAGGGGGCTCGAGCCGGGGAGCTGTTTTTT,CASTTPGQGARAGELFF
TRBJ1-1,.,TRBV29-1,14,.,TGCAGCGTTACTCCTTGGGGGCAGAACACTGAAGCTTTCTTT,CSVTPWGQNTEAFF
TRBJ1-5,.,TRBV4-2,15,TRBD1,TGTGCCAGCAGTGGGACAGGACTTCTCAATCAGCCCCAGCATTTT,CASSGTGLLNQPQHF
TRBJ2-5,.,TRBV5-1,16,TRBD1,TGCGCCAGCAGACCTACCGGGACAGGTCCCCAAGAGACCCAGTACTTC,CASRPTGTGPQETQYF
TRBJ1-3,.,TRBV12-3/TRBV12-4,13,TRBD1,TGTGCCAGCGGGACAGGTACGGGAAACACCATATATTTT,CASGTGTGNTIYF
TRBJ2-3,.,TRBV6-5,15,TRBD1,TGTGCCAGCAGTCCTGGGGACAGGGCGGGAGATACGCAGTATTTT,CASSPGDRAGDTQYF
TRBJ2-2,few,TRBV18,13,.,TGTGCCAGCTCACCCAGGGTCACCGGGGAGCTGTTTTTT,CASSPRVTGELFF
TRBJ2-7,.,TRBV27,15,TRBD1,TGTGCCAGCAACCTGAAGGGGGCTCTTCCCTACGAGCAGTACTTC,CASNLKGALPYEQYF
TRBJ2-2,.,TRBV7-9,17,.,TGTGCCAGCAGCTTGTTCCCGCAGGCCTCGAACACCGGGGAGCTGTTTTTT,CASSLFPQASNTGELFF